These 23 T cell receptor beta chains came from one sample sequenced in a study of control samples from healthy donors and cancer patients. Produced via immunoSEQ multiplex PCR; TCRdb's table is partial and in-frame only. Of 50,000 to 55,000 clones in the sample, roughly 89% were seen once. Specimen: PBMCs. These receptors were taken from a man in his forties or fifties with colorectal cancer.

This chain joins TRBV5-1 and TRBJ1-2; D unresolved. The germline gives CDR1 SGHRS, CDR2 YFSETQ. Trimming shortened V by 0 bases and J by 8 bases, and 8 bases separated the two germline ends. The CDR3 is 12 residues long. The CDR3: CASSLDGEGYTF. In DNA form, the CDR3 reads TGCGCCAGCAGCTTGGACGGGGAAGGCTACACCTTC.

The V call is TRBV11-3, the J call TRBJ1-4; 7 nucleotides match TRBD1. The CDR3 covers 16 residues. Germline assignment: CDR1 SGHNT and CDR2 YENEEA. Trimming at V came to 5 bases and at J to 4 bases, leaving 10 bases not matched to a gene. The CDR3 spells CASSQTTGANNEKLFF. Written as DNA, the CDR3 is TGTGCCAGCAGCCAGACTACAGGGGCCAATAATGAAAAACTGTTTTTT.

The chain uses TRBV29-1 and TRBJ2-3; TRBD2 matches at 8 bases. This CDR3 is built from 13 residues. CDR1 is SQVTM, CDR2 ANQGSEA, per germline. With V trimmed by 6 bases and J by 5 bases, 7 bases remained unmatched. The CDR3 coding sequence is TGCAGCGTCAGCGGGACTAGATTAGATACGCAGTATTTT. It codes for CSVSGTRLDTQYF.

The rearrangement links TRBV10-1 to TRBJ1-3; D perhaps matches TRBD1 (5 bases). The germline V gene encodes CDR1 WNHNN and CDR2 SYGVQD (reference sequence). V was clipped by 0 bases and J by 3 bases, with 9 bases between them. The CDR3 runs 15 residues. CDR3 nucleotide sequence: TGCGCCAGCAGTGAGTCATCAGGGATTGGAAACACCATATATTTT. Its translation: CASSESSGIGNTIYF.

The rearrangement links TRBV27 to TRBJ1-5; D perhaps matches TRBD1 (6 bases). The CDR3 totals 14 residues. The V end was cut by 2 bases, the J end by 4 bases, with 9 bases between. CDR1 is MNHEY and CDR2 is SMNVEV in the germline V gene (reference sequence). The CDR3 loop reads CASSLQGPNQPQHF. DNA for the CDR3: TGTGCCAGCAGTTTACAGGGGCCGAATCAGCCCCAGCATTTT.

V and J are TRBV6-1 and TRBJ2-7; tentative D call: TRBD1 (7 bases). The germline CDR1 and CDR2 sequences are MNHNS and SASEGT. There are 14 residues in the CDR3. Trimming took 3 bases from V and 3 from J, leaving 12 bases between them. The CDR3 region is CASSEGGTVYEQYF. CDR3 nucleotide sequence: TGTGCCAGCAGTGAGGGCGGGACAGTCTACGAGCAGTACTTC.

The rearrangement uses TRBV6-5 and TRBJ2-7, with 8 bases that match TRBD2. Per the germline V gene, CDR1 is MNHEY and CDR2 is SVGAGI. The CDR3 consists of 14 residues. Unmatched junction bases numbered 5, after V lost 4 bases and J lost 3 bases. The CDR3 DNA reads TGTGCCAGCAGTTTGGCGGGAGGCAGCTACGAGCAGTACTTC. Residues: CASSLAGGSYEQYF.

The chain is built from TRBV4-1 and TRBJ2-1; no firm D call. V shed 0 bases and J shed 9 bases, with 12 bases lying between them. There are 14 residues in the CDR3. Germline CDR1 reads MGHRA; CDR2 reads YSYEKL. This chain's CDR3 is CASSQDLRMGEQFF. The CDR3 bases are TGCGCCAGCAGCCAAGATCTAAGGATGGGTGAGCAGTTCTTC.

This sequence joins TRBV2 and TRBJ1-5, with a possible D match to TRBD1 (5 bases). Germline values: CDR1 SNHLY, CDR2 FYNNEI. The CDR3 has 15 residues. The V end lost 8 bases, the J end lost 0 bases, and 14 bases lay between the germline ends. The CDR3 nucleotides are TGTGCCAGCGGCGAGGACAATTATAGCAATCAGCCCCAGCATTTT. It encodes CASGEDNYSNQPQHF.

The chain recombines TRBV11-3 with TRBJ1-1; D unclear. This CDR3 has 13 residues. CDR1 is SGHNT and CDR2 is YENEEA in the germline V gene. V shed 5 bases and J shed 1 base, with 8 bases lying between them. CDR3 nucleotide sequence: TGTGCCAGCAGCGTGGACCCGAACACTGAAGCTTTCTTT. It translates to CASSVDPNTEAFF. Drawing the rest from reference TRBV11-3 and TRBJ1-1, the complete variable domain is EAGVVQSPRYKIIEKKQPVAFWCNPISGHNTLYWYLQNLGQGPELLIRYENEEAVDDSQLPKDRFSAERLKGVDSTLKIQPAELGDSAVYLCASSVDPNTEAFFGQGTRLTVV.

The chain couples TRBV28 to TRBJ1-2; the D gene is possibly TRBD1 (6 bases). Trimming left V 7 bases short and J 2 bases short, with 11 bases between. The CDR3 has 13 amino acids. The germline V gene has CDR1 MDHEN and CDR2 SYDVKM. CDR3 region: CASKIGQNYGYTF. The CDR3, as DNA: TGTGCCAGCAAGATAGGACAGAACTATGGCTACACCTTC.

This clone appeared a single time. This sequence joins TRBV9 and TRBJ1-2; 7 nucleotides agree with TRBD1. Germline assignment: CDR1 SGDLS and CDR2 YYNGEE. CDR3 length: 12 residues. The ends lost 3 bases at V and 8 bases at J; junction bases unmatched: 4. The CDR3 region is CASSARDSGYTF. CDR3 sequence (DNA): TGTGCCAGCAGCGCTCGGGACAGCGGCTACACCTTC. Variable domain in full (rest from reference TRBV9 and TRBJ1-2): DSGVTQTPKHLITATGQRVTLRCSPRSGDLSVYWYQQSLDQGLQFLIQYYNGEERAKGNILERFSAQQFPDLHSELNLSSLELGDSALYFCASSARDSGYTFGSGTRLTVV.

In this sample, this clone turned up a few times. This sequence joins TRBV18 and TRBJ2-6, with a tentative D call TRBD1 (6 bases). V was clipped by 1 base and J by 3 bases, with 16 bases between them. The germline V gene encodes CDR1 KGHSH and CDR2 LQKENI. The CDR3 is 18 residues long. The DNA for the CDR3 is TGTGCCAGCTCACCACTACTCGCAGGGGATAGTGGGGCCAACGTCCTGACTTTC. Its protein is CASSPLLAGDSGANVLTF.

The CDR3 nucleotides are TGTGCCAGCAGCGTAGCACCCAGGGGCAGAGAGACCCAGTACTTC. It is translated as CASSVAPRGRETQYF. The J gene is TRBJ2-5, the V gene TRBV9; possibly TRBD1 for D (6 bases). The CDR3 extends over 15 amino acids. Deletions cut 0 bases from V and 4 bases from J, with 13 bases between. Germline values: CDR1 SGDLS, CDR2 YYNGEE.

V usage is TRBV6-5 and J usage is TRBJ2-3; D possibly uses TRBD1 or TRBD2 (5 bases each). Germline V gene lookup returns CDR1 MNHEY and CDR2 SVGAGI. The CDR3 length is 14 residues. The V end lost 6 bases, the J end lost 2 bases, and 12 bases lay between the germline ends. The CDR3 sequence: CASRGLGTTDTQYF. The CDR3 DNA reads as TGTGCCAGCAGGGGGTTGGGGACCACAGATACGCAGTATTTT.

The chain employs TRBV4-1 and TRBJ1-1; D perhaps matches TRBD1 (5 bases). This CDR3 region has 15 residues. Germline V CDR1 and CDR2: MGHRA, YSYEKL. Trimming removed 4 bases from V and 4 bases from J, with 16 bases in between. The CDR3 is CASSPSPDGGTEAFF. Here the CDR3 DNA reads TGCGCCAGCAGCCCCTCACCGGACGGGGGCACTGAAGCTTTCTTT.

The chain joins TRBV3-1 (or the pseudogene TRBV3-2) to TRBJ2-3; tentative D call: TRBD1 (6 bases). There are 13 residues in the CDR3. Germline V lookup: CDR1 LGHDT, CDR2 YNNKEL (reference sequence). The germline V and J ends were trimmed by 2 bases and 3 bases, with 6 bases remaining between them. The CDR3 sequence is CASSQQGTDTQYF. The CDR3 DNA follows: TGTGCCAGCAGCCAACAGGGGACAGATACGCAGTATTTT.

V gene TRBV19 combines with J gene TRBJ2-5, with 11 bases aligning to TRBD2. The CDR3 consists of 19 residues. In germline, CDR1 is LNHDA, CDR2 SQIVND (reference sequence). The J segment lost 2 bases and the V segment lost 1 base, leaving 12 bases of the junction unmatched. CDR3 protein: CASSIGRLAGTSNQETQYF. CDR3 nucleotide sequence: TGTGCCAGTAGTATAGGAAGACTAGCGGGAACGTCCAATCAAGAGACCCAGTACTTC.

The V gene is TRBV28, the J gene TRBJ2-1; TRBD2 matches at 12 bases. V gave up 6 bases and J gave up 6 bases; unmatched junction bases: 6. The germline gives CDR1 MDHEN, CDR2 SYDVKM. The CDR3 is 15 residues long. CDR3 in DNA: TGTGCCAGCAGATCTACTAGCGGGAGGATCAATGAGCAGTTCTTC. This encodes CASRSTSGRINEQFF.

The chain couples TRBV6-6 to TRBJ2-5, with 14 bases matching TRBD2. The V gene end was trimmed by 5 bases and the J gene end by 5 bases; junction bases not matched to a gene: 7. The germline V gene encodes CDR1 MNHNY and CDR2 SVGAGI (reference sequence). CDR3 length: 16 amino acids. In nucleotides, the CDR3 is TGTGCCAGCAGTCATTTGACTAGCGGGAGGGCCGAGACCCAGTACTTC. It encodes CASSHLTSGRAETQYF.

The rearrangement joins TRBV7-6 to TRBJ1-5, with TRBD1 matching over 7 bases. The CDR3 is 15 amino acids. V shed 1 base, J shed 2 bases, and the junction held 2 bases outside the gene matches. Germline V gene data show CDR1 as SGHVS and CDR2 as FNYEAQ. CDR3 loop: CASSLEGAGNQPQHF. The CDR3 DNA reads TGTGCCAGCAGCTTAGAGGGGGCGGGCAATCAGCCCCAGCATTTT.

The table lists this clone with a count of one. The chain carries TRBV27 and TRBJ2-7, with 8 bases that match TRBD1. Germline CDR1 and CDR2: MNHEY and SMNVEV (reference sequence). The V gene end was trimmed by 5 bases and the J gene end by 4 bases; junction bases not matched to a gene: 7. This CDR3 comprises 14 residues. The CDR3 is CASSEGTGGYEQYF. The CDR3 bases are TGTGCCAGCAGTGAGGGAACAGGGGGATACGAGCAGTACTTC.

The rearrangement links TRBV2 to TRBJ2-5; D is possibly TRBD1 (6 bases). CDR3 length equals 12 residues. The V gene's germline CDR1 is SNHLY and CDR2 FYNNEI. V lost 7 bases, J lost 2 bases, and 8 bases lay in between. CDR3 DNA: TGTGCCAGCAACAGGGATCAAGAGACCCAGTACTTC. Its translation is CASNRDQETQYF.